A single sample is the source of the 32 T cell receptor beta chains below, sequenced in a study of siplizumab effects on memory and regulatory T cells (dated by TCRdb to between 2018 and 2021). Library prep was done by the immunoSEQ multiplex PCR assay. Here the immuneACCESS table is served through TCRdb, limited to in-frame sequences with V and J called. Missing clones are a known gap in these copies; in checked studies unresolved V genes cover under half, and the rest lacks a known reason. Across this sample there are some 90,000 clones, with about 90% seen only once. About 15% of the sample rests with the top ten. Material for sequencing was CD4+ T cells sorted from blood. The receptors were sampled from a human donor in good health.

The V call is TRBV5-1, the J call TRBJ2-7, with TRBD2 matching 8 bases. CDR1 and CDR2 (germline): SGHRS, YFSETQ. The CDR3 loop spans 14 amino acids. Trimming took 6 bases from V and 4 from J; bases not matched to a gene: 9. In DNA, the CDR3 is TGCGCCAGCAACAGCGGGAGTGGGGTGTACGAGCAGTACTTC. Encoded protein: CASNSGSGVYEQYF.

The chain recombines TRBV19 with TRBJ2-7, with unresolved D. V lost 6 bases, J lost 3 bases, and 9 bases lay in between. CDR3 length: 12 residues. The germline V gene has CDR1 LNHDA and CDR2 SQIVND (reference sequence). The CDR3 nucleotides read TGTGCCAGTAGCAGCATATTCTACGAGCAGTACTTC. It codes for CASSSIFYEQYF.

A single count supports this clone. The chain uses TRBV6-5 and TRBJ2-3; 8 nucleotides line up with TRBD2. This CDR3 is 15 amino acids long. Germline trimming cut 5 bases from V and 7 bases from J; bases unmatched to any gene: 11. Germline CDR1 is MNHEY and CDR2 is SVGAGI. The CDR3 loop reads CASSPGGPSSNTQYF. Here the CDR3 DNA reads TGTGCCAGCAGTCCGGGGGGGCCCTCTTCAAATACGCAGTATTTT.

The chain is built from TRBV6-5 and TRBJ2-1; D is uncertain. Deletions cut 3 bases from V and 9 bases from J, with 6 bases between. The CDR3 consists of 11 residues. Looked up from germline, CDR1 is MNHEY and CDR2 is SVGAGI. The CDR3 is CASSYHGEQFF. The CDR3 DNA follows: TGTGCCAGCAGTTATCATGGTGAGCAGTTCTTC.

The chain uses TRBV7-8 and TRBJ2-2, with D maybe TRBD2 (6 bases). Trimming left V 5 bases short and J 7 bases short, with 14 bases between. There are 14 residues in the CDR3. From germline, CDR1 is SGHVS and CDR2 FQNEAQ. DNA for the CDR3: TGTGCCAGCAGCCAGAGGAGGGTTGGCGGGGAGCTGTTTTTT. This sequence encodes CASSQRRVGGELFF.

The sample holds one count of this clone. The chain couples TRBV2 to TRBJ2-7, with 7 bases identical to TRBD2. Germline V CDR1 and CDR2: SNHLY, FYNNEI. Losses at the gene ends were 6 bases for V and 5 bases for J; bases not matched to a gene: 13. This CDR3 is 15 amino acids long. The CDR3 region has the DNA TGTGCCAGCAGCTATGAGGGTAGCGGGCTCAACGAGCAGTACTTC. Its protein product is CASSYEGSGLNEQYF. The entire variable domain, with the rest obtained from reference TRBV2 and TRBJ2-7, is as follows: EPEVTQTPSHQVTQMGQEVILRCVPISNHLYFYWYRQILGQKVEFLVSFYNNEISEKSEIFDDQFSVERPDGSNFTLKIRSTKLEDSAMYFCASSYEGSGLNEQYFGPGTRLTVT.

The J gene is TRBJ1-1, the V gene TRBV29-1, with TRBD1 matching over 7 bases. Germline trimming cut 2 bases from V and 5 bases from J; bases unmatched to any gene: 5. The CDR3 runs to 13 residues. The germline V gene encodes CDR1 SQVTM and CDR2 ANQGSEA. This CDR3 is CSVESGRGTEAFF. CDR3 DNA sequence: TGCAGCGTTGAAAGTGGCAGGGGGACTGAAGCTTTCTTT.

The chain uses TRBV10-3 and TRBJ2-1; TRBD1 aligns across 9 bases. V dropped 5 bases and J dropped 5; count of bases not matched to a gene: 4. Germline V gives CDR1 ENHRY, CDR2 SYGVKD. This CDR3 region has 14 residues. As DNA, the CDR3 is TGTGCCATCAGTAACCGGGACAGGGACAATGAGCAGTTCTTC. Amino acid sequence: CAISNRDRDNEQFF.

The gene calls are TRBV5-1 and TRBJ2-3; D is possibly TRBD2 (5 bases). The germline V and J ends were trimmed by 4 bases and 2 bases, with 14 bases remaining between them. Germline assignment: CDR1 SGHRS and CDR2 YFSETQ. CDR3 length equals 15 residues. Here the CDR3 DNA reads TGCGCCAGCAGCCCGGGGTATCGAAACACAGATACGCAGTATTTT. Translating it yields CASSPGYRNTDTQYF.

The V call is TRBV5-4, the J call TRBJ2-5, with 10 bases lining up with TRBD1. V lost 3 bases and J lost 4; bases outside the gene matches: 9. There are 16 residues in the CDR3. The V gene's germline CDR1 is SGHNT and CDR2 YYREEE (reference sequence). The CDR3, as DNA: TGTGCCAGCAGCTACCCCGGGACAGGGGTGGGAGAGACCCAGTACTTC. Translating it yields CASSYPGTGVGETQYF.

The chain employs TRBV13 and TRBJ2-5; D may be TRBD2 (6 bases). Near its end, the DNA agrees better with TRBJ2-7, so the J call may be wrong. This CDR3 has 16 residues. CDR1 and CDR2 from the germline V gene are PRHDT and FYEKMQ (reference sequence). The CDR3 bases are TGTGCCAGCAGCTTAGGGTGGGCCGGGAGCGCCTACGAGCAGTACTTC. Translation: CASSLGWAGSAYEQYF.

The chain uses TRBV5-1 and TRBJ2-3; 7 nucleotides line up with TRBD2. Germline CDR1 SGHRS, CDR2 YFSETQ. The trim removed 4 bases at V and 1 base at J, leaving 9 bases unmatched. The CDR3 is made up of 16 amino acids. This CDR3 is CASSRTGTTGTDTQYF. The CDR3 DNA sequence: TGCGCCAGCAGCCGTACCGGGACTACCGGCACAGATACGCAGTATTTT.

CDR3 nucleotide sequence: TGTGCCAGCAGTAATGCCGGGCCTGGGGAAGAGACCCAGTACTTC. This encodes CASSNAGPGEETQYF. The chain has TRBV28 and TRBJ2-5; D is ambiguous. There are 15 residues in the CDR3. Trimming cost V 5 bases and J 3 bases, with 16 bases left between them. Germline V CDR1 and CDR2: MDHEN, SYDVKM.

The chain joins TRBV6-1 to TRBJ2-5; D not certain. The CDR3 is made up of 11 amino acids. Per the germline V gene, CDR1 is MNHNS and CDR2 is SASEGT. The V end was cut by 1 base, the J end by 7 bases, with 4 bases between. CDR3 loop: CASSEGRTQYF. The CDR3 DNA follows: TGTGCCAGCAGTGAAGGGAGGACCCAGTACTTC.

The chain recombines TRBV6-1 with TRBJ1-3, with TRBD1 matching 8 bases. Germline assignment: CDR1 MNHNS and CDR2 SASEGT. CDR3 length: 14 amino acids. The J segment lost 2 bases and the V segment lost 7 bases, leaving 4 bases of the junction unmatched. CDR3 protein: CASIRGQPGNTIYF. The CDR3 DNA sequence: TGTGCCAGCATCAGGGGGCAGCCTGGAAACACCATATATTTT.

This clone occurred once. The CDR3 DNA is TGTGCCAGCAGCTTGGCCCGAGAAGGCGATGAGCAGTTCTTC. Protein product: CASSLAREGDEQFF. The chain carries TRBV5-4 and TRBJ2-1; D gene ambiguous. This CDR3 comprises 14 residues. Deletions cut 0 bases from V and 8 bases from J, with 12 bases between. The germline CDR1 and CDR2 sequences are SGHNT and YYREEE (reference sequence).

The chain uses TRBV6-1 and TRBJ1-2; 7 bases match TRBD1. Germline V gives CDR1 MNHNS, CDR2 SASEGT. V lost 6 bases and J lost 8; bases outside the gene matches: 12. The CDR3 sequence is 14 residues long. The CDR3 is CASRETGLVAGYTF. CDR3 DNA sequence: TGTGCCAGCAGGGAGACAGGGTTGGTTGCCGGCTACACCTTC.

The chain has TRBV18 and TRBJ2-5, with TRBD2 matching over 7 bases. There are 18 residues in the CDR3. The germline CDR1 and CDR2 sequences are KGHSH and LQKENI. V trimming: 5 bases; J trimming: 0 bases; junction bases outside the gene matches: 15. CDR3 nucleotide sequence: TGTGCCAGCTCATCTACCGGGACGCCGACTAGCAACCAAGAGACCCAGTACTTC. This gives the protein CASSSTGTPTSNQETQYF.

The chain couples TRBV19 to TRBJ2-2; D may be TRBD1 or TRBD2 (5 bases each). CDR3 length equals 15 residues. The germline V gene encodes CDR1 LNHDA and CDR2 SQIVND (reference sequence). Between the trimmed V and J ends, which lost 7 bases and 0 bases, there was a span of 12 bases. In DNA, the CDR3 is TGTGCCAGTACCCGGGGCGCCGCGAACACCGGGGAGCTGTTTTTT. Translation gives CASTRGAANTGELFF.

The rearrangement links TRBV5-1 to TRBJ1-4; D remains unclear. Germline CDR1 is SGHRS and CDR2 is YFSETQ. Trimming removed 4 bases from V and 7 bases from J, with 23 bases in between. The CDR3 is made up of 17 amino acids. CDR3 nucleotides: TGCGCCAGCAGCCTCTCCTCTCCAAGTCCCAGAGGTGAAAAACTGTTTTTT. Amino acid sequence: CASSLSSPSPRGEKLFF.

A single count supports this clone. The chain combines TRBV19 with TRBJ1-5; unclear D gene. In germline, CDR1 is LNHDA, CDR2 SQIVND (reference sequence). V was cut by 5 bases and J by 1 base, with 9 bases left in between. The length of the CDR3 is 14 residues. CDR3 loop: CASSVLGSNQPQHF. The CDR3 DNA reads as TGTGCCAGTAGTGTTCTGGGGAGCAATCAGCCCCAGCATTTT. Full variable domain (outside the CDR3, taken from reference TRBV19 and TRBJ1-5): DGGITQSPKYLFRKEGQNVTLSCEQNLNHDAMYWYRQDPGQGLRLIYYSQIVNDFQKGDIAEGYSVSREKKESFPLTVTSAQKNPTAFYLCASSVLGSNQPQHFGDGTRLSIL.

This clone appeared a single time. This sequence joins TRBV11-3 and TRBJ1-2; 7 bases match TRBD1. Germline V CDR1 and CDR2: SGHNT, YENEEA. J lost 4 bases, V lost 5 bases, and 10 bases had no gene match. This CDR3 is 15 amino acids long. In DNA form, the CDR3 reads TGTGCCAGCAGCCTCCTCGGGGCAGGGGGCTATGGCTACACCTTC. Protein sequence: CASSLLGAGGYGYTF.

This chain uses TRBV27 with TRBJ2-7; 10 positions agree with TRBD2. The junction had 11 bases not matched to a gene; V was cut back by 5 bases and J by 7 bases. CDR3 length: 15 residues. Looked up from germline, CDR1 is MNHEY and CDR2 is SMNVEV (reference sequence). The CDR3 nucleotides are TGTGCCAGCAGTCCCCACCTAGCGGGGGCAGGGGAGCAGTACTTC. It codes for CASSPHLAGAGEQYF.

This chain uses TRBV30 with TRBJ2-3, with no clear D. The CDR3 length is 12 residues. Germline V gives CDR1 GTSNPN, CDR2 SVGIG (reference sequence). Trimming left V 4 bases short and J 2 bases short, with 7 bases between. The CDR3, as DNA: TGTGCCTGGATGCGGACCACAGATACGCAGTATTTT. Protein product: CAWMRTTDTQYF.

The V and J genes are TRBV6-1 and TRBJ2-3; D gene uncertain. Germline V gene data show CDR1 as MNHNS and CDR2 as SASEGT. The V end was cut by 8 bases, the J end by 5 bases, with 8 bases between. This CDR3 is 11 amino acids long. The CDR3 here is CASGEGDTQYF. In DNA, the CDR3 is TGTGCCAGCGGGGAAGGAGATACGCAGTATTTT.

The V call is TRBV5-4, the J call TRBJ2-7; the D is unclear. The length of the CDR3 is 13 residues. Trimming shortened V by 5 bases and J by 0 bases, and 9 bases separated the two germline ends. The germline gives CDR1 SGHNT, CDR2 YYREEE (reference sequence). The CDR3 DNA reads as TGTGCCAGCAGGACACTCAGCTCCTACGAGCAGTACTTC. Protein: CASRTLSSYEQYF. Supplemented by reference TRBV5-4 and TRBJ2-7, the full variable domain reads ETGVTQSPTHLIKTRGQQVTLRCSSQSGHNTVSWYQQALGQGPQFIFQYYREEENGRGNFPPRFSGLQFPNYSSELNVNALELDDSALYLCASRTLSSYEQYFGPGTRLTVT.

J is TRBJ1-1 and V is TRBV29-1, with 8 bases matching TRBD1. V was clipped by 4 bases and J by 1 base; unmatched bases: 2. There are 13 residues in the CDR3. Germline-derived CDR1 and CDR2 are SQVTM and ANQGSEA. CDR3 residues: CSVGDRRNTEAFF. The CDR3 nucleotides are TGCAGCGTTGGGGACAGGCGGAACACTGAAGCTTTCTTT.

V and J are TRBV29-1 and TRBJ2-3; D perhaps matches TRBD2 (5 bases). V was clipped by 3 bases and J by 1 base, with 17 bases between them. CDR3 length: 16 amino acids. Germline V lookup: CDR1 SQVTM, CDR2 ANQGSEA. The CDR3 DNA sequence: TGCAGCGTTGAGCCTACCCCGGGAAGGGGCACAGATACGCAGTATTTT. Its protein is CSVEPTPGRGTDTQYF.

This CDR3 reads CASSYSVQGGYEQYF. The CDR3 coding sequence is TGTGCCAGCAGTTACTCAGTTCAGGGAGGCTACGAGCAGTACTTC. The rearrangement links TRBV6-5 to TRBJ2-7, with a tentative D call TRBD2 (6 bases). V dropped 0 bases and J dropped 3 bases, with 12 bases sitting between them. The CDR3 runs 15 residues. CDR1 is MNHEY, CDR2 SVGAGI, per germline.

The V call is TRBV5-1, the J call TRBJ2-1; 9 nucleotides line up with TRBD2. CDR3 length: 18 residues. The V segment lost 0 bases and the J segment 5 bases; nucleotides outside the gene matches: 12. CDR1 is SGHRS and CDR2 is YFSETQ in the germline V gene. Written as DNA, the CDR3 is TGCGCCAGCAGCTTGGCCGCTTCTAGCGGGACAATACACAATGAGCAGTTCTTC. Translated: CASSLAASSGTIHNEQFF.

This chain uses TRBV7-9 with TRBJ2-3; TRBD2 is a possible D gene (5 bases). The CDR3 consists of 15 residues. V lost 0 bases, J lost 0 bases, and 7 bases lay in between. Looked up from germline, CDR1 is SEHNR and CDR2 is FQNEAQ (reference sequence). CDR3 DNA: TGTGCCAGCAGCTTAGCCCGGGGTAGCACAGATACGCAGTATTTT. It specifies CASSLARGSTDTQYF.

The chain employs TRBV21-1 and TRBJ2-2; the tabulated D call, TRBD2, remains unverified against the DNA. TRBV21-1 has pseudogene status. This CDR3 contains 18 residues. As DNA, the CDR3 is TGTGCCAGCAGCAAAGGCGGGTTCACGGGGAAACTCACCGGGGAGCTGTTTTTT. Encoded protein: CASSKGGFTGKLTGELFF.